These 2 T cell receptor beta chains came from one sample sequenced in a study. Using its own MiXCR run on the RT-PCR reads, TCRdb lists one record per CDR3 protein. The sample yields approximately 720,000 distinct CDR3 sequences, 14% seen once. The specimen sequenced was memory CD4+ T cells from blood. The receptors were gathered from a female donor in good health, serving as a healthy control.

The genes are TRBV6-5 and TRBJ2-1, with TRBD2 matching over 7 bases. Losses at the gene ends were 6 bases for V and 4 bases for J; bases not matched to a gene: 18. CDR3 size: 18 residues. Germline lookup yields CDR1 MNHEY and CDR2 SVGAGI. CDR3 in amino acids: CASSIRDRGQRDYNEQFF. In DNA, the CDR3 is TGTGCCAGCAGCATACGCGATAGGGGCCAGCGGGATTACAATGAGCAGTTCTTC.

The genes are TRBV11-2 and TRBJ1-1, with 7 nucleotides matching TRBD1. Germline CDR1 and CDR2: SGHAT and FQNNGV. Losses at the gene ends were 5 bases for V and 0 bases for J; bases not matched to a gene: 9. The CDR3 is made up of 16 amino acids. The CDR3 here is CASSHGDSLLNTEAFF. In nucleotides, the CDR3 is TGTGCCAGCAGCCACGGGGACAGCCTACTGAACACTGAAGCTTTCTTT.